The clone carrying this TCR beta chain appeared many times. What it binds is not known. TCRdb itself ran the PCR reads through MiXCR, one entry per CDR3 protein. In the table there are 50,000 or so distinct CDR3 sequences, approximately 25% of which are singletons. The CDR3 sequence is 11 residues long. The germline gives CDR1 SQVTM, CDR2 ANQGSEA. With 2 bases removed from V and 8 bases from J, the gap between germline ends came to 6 bases. The data stem from a study of molecular identifiers for immune sequencing clone quantification. Study at large: Replicate experiments took RNA from approximately 20,000 or 100,000 naive CD8 cells, divided it five ways and sequenced four.

Points from the study as a whole: For effector cells, clones above 20 RNA copies held over 98% of molecules; for naive cells, under 1%.

The rearrangement uses TRBV29-1 and TRBJ1-4; D ambiguous. This clonotype was obtained from a human donor in good health. Some libraries in this study had Jurkat cell RNA spiked in. The sequencing sample was made of naive CD8+ T cells from blood, with Jurkat cell RNA spiked in. Indicated subset: FACS-sorted CD8+CD4-CCR7+CD45RA+ naive T cells. The CDR3 region has the DNA TGCAGCGTTGAAATATACGAAAAACTGTTTTTT. As protein: CSVEIYEKLFF.